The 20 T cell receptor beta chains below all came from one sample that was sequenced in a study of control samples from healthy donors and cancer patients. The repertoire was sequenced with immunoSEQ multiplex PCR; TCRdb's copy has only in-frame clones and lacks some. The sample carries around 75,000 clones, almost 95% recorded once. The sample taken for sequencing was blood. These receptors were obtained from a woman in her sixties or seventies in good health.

The CDR3 sequence is CASSQAHPSNTGELFF. Here the CDR3 DNA reads TGTGCCAGCAGCCAGGCTCATCCCTCCAACACCGGGGAGCTGTTTTTT. The chain uses TRBV3-1 (or the pseudogene TRBV3-2) and TRBJ2-2; D ambiguous. V lost 3 bases, J lost 2 bases, and 13 bases lay in between. The CDR3 loop spans 16 amino acids. Germline loops: CDR1 LGHDT, CDR2 YNNKEL (reference sequence).

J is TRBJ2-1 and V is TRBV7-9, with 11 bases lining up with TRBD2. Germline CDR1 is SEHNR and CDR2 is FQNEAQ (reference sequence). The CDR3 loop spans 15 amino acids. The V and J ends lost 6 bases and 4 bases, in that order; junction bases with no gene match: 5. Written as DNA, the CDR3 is TGTGCCAGCAGGGCCGGGACTAGCGGTTACAATGAGCAGTTCTTC. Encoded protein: CASRAGTSGYNEQFF. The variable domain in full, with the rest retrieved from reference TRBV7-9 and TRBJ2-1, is DTGVSQNPRHKITKRGQNVTFRCDPISEHNRLYWYRQTLGQGPEFLTYFQNEAQLEKSRLLSDRFSAERPKGSFSTLEIQRTEQGDSAMYLCASRAGTSGYNEQFFGPGTRLTVL.

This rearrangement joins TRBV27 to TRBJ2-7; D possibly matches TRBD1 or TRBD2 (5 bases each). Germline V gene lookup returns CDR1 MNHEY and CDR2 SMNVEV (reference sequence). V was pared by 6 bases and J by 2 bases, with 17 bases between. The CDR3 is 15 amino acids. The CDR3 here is CASRQMGRLTYEQYF. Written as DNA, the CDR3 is TGTGCCAGCAGGCAGATGGGACGCCTGACCTACGAGCAGTACTTC.

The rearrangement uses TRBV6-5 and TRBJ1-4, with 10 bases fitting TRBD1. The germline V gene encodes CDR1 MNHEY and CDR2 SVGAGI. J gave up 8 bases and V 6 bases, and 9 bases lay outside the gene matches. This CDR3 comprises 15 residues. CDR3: CASRTGGMLEEKLFF. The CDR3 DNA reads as TGTGCCAGCAGGACAGGGGGCATGTTAGAAGAAAAACTGTTTTTT.

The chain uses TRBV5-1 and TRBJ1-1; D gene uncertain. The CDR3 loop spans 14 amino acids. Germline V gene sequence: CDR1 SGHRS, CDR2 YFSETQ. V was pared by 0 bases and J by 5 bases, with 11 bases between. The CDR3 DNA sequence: TGCGCCAGCAGCTTGGAGGGTCGGGAAACTGAAGCTTTCTTT. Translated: CASSLEGRETEAFF.

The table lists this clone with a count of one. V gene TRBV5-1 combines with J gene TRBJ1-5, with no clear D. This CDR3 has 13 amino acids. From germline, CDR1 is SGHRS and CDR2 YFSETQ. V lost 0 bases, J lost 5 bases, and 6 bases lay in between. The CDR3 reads CASSLEPHQPQHF. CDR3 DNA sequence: TGCGCCAGCAGCTTGGAGCCTCATCAGCCCCAGCATTTT.

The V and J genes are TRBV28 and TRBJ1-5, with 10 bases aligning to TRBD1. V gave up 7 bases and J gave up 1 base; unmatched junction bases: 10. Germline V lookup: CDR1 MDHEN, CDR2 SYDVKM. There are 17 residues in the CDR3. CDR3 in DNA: TGTGCCAGCAAGACAGGGGGCTACCGGAACAGCAATCAGCCCCAGCATTTT. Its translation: CASKTGGYRNSNQPQHF.

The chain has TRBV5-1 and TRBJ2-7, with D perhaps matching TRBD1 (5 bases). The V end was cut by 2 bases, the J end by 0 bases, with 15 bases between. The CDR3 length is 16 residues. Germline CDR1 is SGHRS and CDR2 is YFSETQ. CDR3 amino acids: CASSLRLDTYSYEQYF. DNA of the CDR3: TGCGCCAGCAGCTTACGCCTGGACACCTACTCCTACGAGCAGTACTTC.

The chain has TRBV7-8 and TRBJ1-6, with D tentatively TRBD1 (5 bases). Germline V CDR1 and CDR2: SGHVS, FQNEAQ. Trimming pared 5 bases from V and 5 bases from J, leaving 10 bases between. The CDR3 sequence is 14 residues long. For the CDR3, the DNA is TGTGCCAGCAGCCCAGGGTGGGATAATTCACCCCTCCACTTT. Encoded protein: CASSPGWDNSPLHF.

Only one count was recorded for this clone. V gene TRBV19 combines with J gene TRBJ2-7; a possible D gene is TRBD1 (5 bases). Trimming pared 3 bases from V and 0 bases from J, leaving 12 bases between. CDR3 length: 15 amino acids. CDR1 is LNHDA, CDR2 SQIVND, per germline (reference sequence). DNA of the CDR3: TGTGCCAGTAGTATGGTAGGGGCGACCTCCTACGAGCAGTACTTC. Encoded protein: CASSMVGATSYEQYF. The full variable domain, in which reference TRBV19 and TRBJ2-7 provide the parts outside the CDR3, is DGGITQSPKYLFRKEGQNVTLSCEQNLNHDAMYWYRQDPGQGLRLIYYSQIVNDFQKGDIAEGYSVSREKKESFPLTVTSAQKNPTAFYLCASSMVGATSYEQYFGPGTRLTVT.

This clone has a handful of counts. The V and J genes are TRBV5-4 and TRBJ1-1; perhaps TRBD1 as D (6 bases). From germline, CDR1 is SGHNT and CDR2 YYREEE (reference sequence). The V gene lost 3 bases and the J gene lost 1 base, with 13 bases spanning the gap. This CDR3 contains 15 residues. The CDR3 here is CASSSQQGRNTEAFF. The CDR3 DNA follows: TGTGCCAGCAGCTCCCAACAGGGCCGGAACACTGAAGCTTTCTTT.

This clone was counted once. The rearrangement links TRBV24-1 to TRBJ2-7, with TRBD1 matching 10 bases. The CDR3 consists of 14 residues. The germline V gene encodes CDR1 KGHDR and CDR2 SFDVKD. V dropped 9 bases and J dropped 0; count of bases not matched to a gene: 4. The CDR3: CATWDRGLSYEQYF. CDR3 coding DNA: TGTGCCACCTGGGACAGGGGCCTCTCCTACGAGCAGTACTTC.

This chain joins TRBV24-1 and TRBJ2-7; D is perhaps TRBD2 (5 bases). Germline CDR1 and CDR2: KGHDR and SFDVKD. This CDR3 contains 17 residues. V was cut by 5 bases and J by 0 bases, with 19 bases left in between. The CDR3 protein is CATSGGLLLSTSYEQYF. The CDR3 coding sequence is TGTGCCACCAGTGGAGGACTTCTCCTTTCCACCTCCTACGAGCAGTACTTC.

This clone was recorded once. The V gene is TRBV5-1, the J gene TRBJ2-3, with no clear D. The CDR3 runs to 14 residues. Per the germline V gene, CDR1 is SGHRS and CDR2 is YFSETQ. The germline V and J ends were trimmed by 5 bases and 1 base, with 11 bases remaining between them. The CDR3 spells CASRDLGGTDTQYF. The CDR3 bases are TGCGCCAGCAGAGATTTAGGAGGCACAGATACGCAGTATTTT.

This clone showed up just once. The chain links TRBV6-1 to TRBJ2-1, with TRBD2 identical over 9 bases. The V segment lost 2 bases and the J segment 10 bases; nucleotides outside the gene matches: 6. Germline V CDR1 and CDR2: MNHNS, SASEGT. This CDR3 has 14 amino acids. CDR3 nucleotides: TGTGCCAGCAGTGAAAATTGGAGCGGGAGGGAGCAGTTCTTC. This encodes CASSENWSGREQFF.

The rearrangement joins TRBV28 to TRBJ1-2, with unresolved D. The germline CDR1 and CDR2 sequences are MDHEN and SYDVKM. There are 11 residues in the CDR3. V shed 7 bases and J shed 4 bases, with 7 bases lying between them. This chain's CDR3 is CASTEGYGYTF. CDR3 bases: TGTGCCAGCACCGAAGGCTATGGCTACACCTTC.

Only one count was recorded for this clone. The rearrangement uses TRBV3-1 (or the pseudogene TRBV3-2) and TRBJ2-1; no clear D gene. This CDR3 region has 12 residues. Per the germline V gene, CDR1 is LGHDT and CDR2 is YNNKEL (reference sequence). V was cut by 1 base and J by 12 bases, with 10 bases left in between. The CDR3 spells CASSQGARGQFF. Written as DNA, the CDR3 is TGTGCCAGCAGCCAAGGGGCTCGCGGGCAGTTCTTC.

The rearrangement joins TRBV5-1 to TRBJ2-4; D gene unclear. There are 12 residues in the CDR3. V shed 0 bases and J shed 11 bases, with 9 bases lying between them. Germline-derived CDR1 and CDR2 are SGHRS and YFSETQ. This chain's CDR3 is CASSLGFGFQYF. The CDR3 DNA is TGCGCCAGCAGCTTGGGCTTTGGGTTTCAGTACTTC.

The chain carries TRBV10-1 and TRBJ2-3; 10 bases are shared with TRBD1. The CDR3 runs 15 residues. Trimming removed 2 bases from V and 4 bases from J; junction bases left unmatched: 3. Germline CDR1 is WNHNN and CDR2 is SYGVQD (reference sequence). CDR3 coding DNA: TGCGCCAGCAGTGAGCTCGGACAGGGGGCAGATACGCAGTATTTT. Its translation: CASSELGQGADTQYF.

The CDR3 sequence: CASRPDPGSEKLFF. The DNA of the CDR3 is TGCGCCAGCAGACCAGACCCCGGTAGTGAAAAACTGTTTTTT. The chain joins TRBV5-1 to TRBJ1-4, with no clear D. There are 14 residues in the CDR3. Germline V gene data show CDR1 as SGHRS and CDR2 as YFSETQ. Trimming stripped 5 bases from V and 7 bases from J, with 15 bases between.